This T cell receptor beta chain stems from a study of blood T cell repertoires in COVID-19. Data came from immunoSEQ multiplex PCR; TCRdb stores just in-frame clones and leaves some out. The sample records about 250,000 clones, approximately 89% being singletons. CDR3 size: 16 residues. V gave up 2 bases and J gave up 0 bases, with 8 bases separating them. CDR1 is MNHNS and CDR2 is SASEGT in the germline V gene. V is TRBV6-1 and J is TRBJ2-6; D is perhaps TRBD1 (5 bases). The sample comprised peripheral blood. The sequence came from a woman aged 60 to 75 who had recovered from COVID-19. CDR3 in DNA: TGTGCCAGCAGTGAACAGGGTTTCTCTGGGGCCAACGTCCTGACTTTC. It translates to CASSEQGFSGANVLTF.